This section outlines one T cell receptor (beta chain) sequence together with its context. Here immunoSEQ multiplex PCR was the method, and the copy in TCRdb shows in-frame clones only, minus some. In the table there are over 600,000 clones, 70% to 90% of which are singletons. This sample stems from a study of blood T cell repertoires in COVID-19. About the research overall: Collection of acute and convalescent COVID-19 samples took place in the United States, Italy and Spain. PBMCs, B-cell-depleted T cells, or T cells provided the cDNA or gDNA that made up the material.

The CDR3 has 14 residues. Per the germline V gene, CDR1 is SGHAT and CDR2 is FQNNGV. Deletions cut 0 bases from V and 6 bases from J, with 8 bases between. The sequencing input was peripheral blood. The sequence came from a woman between 18 and 29 years old with acute or convalescent COVID-19. The genes are TRBV11-2 and TRBJ2-2; D gene unclear. Here the CDR3 DNA reads TGTGCCAGCAGCTTAGAGCCCTACCCCGGGGAGCTGTTTTTT. Protein sequence: CASSLEPYPGELFF.